This T cell receptor beta chain was identified during a study of CD8+CD57+ T cells in acquired aplastic anemia. Study at large: The DNA of sorted CD4+ and CD8+ cells averaged around 3 ug. Whole-study results and caveats: Patients and controls shared some 29 CD8+ CDR3 sequences, which appeared highly expressed in patients and within their immunodominant clones.

All patients picked for sequencing had shown, by flow cytometry, an expansion of CD8+CD57+ cells. Every patient had severe acquired aplastic anemia. Patients had undergone no therapy by the time their blood was sampled. TCR beta VDJ and CDR3 were profiled, and genomic DNA was the template. Via MiXCR, TCRdb re-called the reads, giving one row per CDR3 protein. The sample shows over 150,000 distinct CDR3 sequences, 45% to 60% of them seen only once. Turning to this clonotype: Its antigen is still unknown.

Per germline, CDR1 MNHNS and CDR2 SASEGT. V lost 5 bases, J lost 2 bases, and 15 bases lay in between. The length of the CDR3 is 15 residues. The clonotype was recovered from a human donor with aplastic anemia. This rearrangement joins TRBV6-1 to TRBJ1-2; D gene unclear. What was sequenced was sorted CD4+, CD8+, or CD8+CD57+ T cells (not recorded which) from PBMCs. The CDR3 DNA is TGTGCCAGCAGTACTTCCCGGACGGAGAACTATGGCTACACCTTC. As protein: CASSTSRTENYGYTF.